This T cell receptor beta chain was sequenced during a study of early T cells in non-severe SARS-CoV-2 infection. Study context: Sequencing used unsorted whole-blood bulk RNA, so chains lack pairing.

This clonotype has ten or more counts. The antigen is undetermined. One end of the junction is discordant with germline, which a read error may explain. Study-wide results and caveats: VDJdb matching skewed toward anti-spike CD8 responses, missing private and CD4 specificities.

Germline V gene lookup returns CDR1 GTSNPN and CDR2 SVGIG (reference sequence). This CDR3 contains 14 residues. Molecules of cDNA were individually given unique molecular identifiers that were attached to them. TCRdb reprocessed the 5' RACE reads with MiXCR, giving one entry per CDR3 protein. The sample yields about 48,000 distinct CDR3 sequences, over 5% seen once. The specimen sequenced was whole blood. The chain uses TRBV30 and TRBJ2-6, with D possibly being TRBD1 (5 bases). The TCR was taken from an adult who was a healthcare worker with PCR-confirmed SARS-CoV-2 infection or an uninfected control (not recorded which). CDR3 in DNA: TGTGCCTGGAGTCGAGGAGATGGGGCCAACGTCCTGACCTTC. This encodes CAWSRGDGANVLTF.